This TCR beta chain originates from a study of identical twins (dated by TCRdb to 2016 to 2017). A note on the overall study: To test whether fetal clonotypes persist, the study used deep sequencing on TCR alpha and beta repertoires from monozygotic twins, unrelated adults of various ages, and cord blood. To rule out contamination, the twin experiments were replicated at different times with different library preparation protocols.

For this clonotype: Its antigen is unknown. The sample holds no much larger clone one base away, and base qualities are not on file.

What the authors observed across the whole study: Invariant T cells such as MAIT and iNKT could partly confound zero-insertion analyses, though diverse VJ usage argued against this for most clonotypes. Because the same donors could not be followed over many years, the conclusions depended on cross-sectional statistical analysis. Out-of-frame TCR alpha sharing in monozygotic twins was systematically underestimated by recombination models, whereas sharing between unrelated individuals was in agreement with the recombination models. Excess twin sharing in beta out-of-frame sequences was weaker because fewer shared sequences lowered the signal-to-noise ratio. Out-of-frame TCR alpha sequences shared between twins showed an excess of low generation-probability sequences compared with coincidental sharing between unrelated individuals. Abundant cord blood beta clonotypes carried fewer insertions; young adult naive repertoires showed a weaker similar trend, while memory repertoires showed none.

From V the trimming removes 4 bases and from J it removes 4 bases, while the gene matches leave 5 bases of the junction unaccounted for. The CDR3 holds 16 amino acids from the cysteine to the phenylalanine. Only the CDR3 part of the read is kept: 48 bases, read in frame from the first base. The germline V gene (reference sequence) gives CDR1 as MNHEY and CDR2 as SMNVEV. The library came from 5' RACE. The instrument given in TCRdb is Illumina HiSeq 2000. Template switching added a universal primer binding site, and the final cDNA carried a unique molecular identifier that allowed TCR cDNA molecules to be counted accurately. Specific primers in the conserved constant-segment region were used to synthesize first-strand cDNA for the TCR alpha and beta chains. To control for contamination, every cDNA library was double barcoded, receiving both a SMART-Mk sample barcode and Illumina barcodes. TruSeq adapter sequences, together with Illumina sample barcodes, were added in two successive PCR steps. TCR alpha and beta cDNA libraries were sequenced on the Illumina HiSeq platform with custom primers. Turning to the authors' computational methods: Unique molecular identifiers were extracted from raw reads with MiGEC, and CDR3 positions were determined with MiXCR. For each individual, recombination models were inferred using an EM algorithm with the repgenHMM and IGoR tools. Shared clonotypes were analyzed with the tcR package in R, and sharing was normalized by the product of cloneset sizes. Out-of-frame nonproductive sequences were analyzed to study raw recombination free of thymic and clonal selection effects. TCRdb ran its own pipeline on the public reads, namely fastp trimming at Q25 and MiXCR clone calling, and kept in-frame beta chains. Duplicate CDR3 protein sequences are folded into a single record with the most common DNA and genes. These V and J calls derive from TCRdb rather than the authors' analysis. For this sample the table gives more than 1.5 million distinct CDR3 sequences, of which less than 35% were detected only once. 0.25% to 0.3% of the sample rests with the top ten.

Every donor in the study was a healthy Caucasian. The chain links TRBV27 with TRBJ2-3, and 13 bases in between align with TRBD2. Sample: cord blood. This receptor was obtained from a newborn girl in good health. The DNA sequence is given as TGTGCCAGCAGTTCTAGGACTAGCGGGAGTCCAGATACGCAGTATTTT. The encoded protein is CASSSRTSGSPDTQYF.